This T cell receptor (beta chain) appears in the sequencing data of a study of response to subunit inactivated influenza vaccine. Study observations and caveats: Authors suggested seasonal influenza vaccinations each recruit few new T cells.

V lost 4 bases to trimming and J lost 1 base; unmatched junction nucleotides: 7. The germline V gene has CDR1 SGHRS and CDR2 YFSETQ. The CDR3 spans 15 residues. As regards this clonotype: Antigen: not known.

TCRdb redid the calling of the RT-PCR reads with MiXCR, one entry per CDR3 protein. The sample has around 760,000 distinct CDR3 sequences; approximately 15% are singletons. The sequencing here drew on PBMCs from blood, taken around 14 days before vaccination. The rearrangement uses TRBV5-1 and TRBJ1-1; TRBD1 matches at 7 bases. The sequence was collected from a man in his fifties who received an inactivated influenza vaccine. In DNA, the CDR3 is TGCGCCAGCAGCGCTGACAGGGTATGGAACACTGAAGCTTTCTTT. Its translation: CASSADRVWNTEAFF.